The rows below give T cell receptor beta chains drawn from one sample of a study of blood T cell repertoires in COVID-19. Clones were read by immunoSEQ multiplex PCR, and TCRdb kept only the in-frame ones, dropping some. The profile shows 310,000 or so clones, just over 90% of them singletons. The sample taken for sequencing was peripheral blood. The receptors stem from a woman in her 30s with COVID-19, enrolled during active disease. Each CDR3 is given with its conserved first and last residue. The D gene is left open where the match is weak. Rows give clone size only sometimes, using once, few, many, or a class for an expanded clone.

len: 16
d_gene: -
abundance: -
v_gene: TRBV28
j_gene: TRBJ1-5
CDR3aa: CASSSGTSYSNQPQHF
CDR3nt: TGTGCCAGCAGTTCCGGGACATCGTATAGCAATCAGCCCCAGCATTTT

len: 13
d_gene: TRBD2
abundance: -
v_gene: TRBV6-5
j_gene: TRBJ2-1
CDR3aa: CASGRDFNNEQFF
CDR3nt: TGTGCCAGCGGGAGGGACTTTAACAATGAGCAGTTCTTC

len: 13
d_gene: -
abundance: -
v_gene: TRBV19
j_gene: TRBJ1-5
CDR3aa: CASSQDRNQPQHF
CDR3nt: TGTGCCAGTAGTCAAGACAGAAATCAGCCCCAGCATTTT

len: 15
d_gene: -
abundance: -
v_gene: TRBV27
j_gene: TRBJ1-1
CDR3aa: CASVSPGRGDTEAFF
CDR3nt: TGTGCCAGCGTAAGTCCGGGACGGGGGGACACTGAAGCTTTCTTT

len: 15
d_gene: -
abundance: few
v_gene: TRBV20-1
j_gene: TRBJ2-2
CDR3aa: CSASMSGANTGELFF
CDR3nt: TGCAGTGCTAGTATGAGCGGAGCGAACACCGGGGAGCTGTTTTTT

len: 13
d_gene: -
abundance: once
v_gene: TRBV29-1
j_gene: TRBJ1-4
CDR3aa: CSVPGASNEKLFF
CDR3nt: TGCAGCGTGCCAGGGGCGAGCAATGAAAAACTGTTTTTT

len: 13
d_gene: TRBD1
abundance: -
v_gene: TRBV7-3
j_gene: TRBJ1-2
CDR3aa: CASSPGTGRGYTF
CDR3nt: TGTGCCAGCAGCCCGGGGACAGGGAGAGGCTACACCTTC

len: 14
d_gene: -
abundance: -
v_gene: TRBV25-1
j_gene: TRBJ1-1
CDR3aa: CASSEVGANTEAFF
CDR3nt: TGTGCCAGCAGTGAAGTTGGAGCCAACACTGAAGCTTTCTTT

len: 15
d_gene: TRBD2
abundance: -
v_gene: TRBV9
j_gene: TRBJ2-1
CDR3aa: CASSVLAGGPNEQFF
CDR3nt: TGTGCCAGCAGCGTATTAGCGGGAGGGCCTAATGAGCAGTTCTTC

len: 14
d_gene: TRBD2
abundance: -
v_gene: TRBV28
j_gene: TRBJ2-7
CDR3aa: CASRTSGSSYEQYF
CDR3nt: TGTGCCAGCAGGACTAGCGGGAGCTCCTACGAGCAGTACTTC

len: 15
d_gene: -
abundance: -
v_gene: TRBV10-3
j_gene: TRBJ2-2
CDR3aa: CAISGGTTNTGELFF
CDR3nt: TGTGCCATCAGTGGGGGGACAACGAACACCGGGGAGCTGTTTTTT

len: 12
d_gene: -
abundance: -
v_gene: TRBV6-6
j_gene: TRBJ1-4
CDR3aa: CASSYRSEKLFF
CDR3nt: TGTGCCAGCAGTTACCGGTCTGAAAAACTGTTTTTT

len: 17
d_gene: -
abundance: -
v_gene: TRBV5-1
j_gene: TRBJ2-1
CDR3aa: CASSPEPQGSSYNEQFF
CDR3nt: TGCGCCAGCAGCCCCGAACCCCAGGGGAGCTCCTACAATGAGCAGTTCTTC

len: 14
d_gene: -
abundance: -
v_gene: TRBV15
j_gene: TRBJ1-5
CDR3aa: CATSRDIRGQPQHF
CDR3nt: TGTGCCACCAGCAGAGATATCAGGGGACAGCCCCAGCATTTT

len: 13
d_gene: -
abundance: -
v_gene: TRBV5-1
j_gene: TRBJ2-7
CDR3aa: CASSLDASYEQYF
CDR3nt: TGCGCCAGCAGCTTGGATGCGTCCTACGAGCAGTACTTC

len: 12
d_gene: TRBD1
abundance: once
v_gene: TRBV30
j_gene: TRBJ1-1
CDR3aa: CAWSTGQGEAFF
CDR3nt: TGTGCCTGGAGTACCGGACAGGGTGAAGCTTTCTTT

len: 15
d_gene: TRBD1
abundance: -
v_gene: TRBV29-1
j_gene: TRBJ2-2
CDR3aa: CSVEGDRDSTGELFF
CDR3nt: TGCAGCGTTGAGGGGGACAGGGACAGCACCGGGGAGCTGTTTTTT

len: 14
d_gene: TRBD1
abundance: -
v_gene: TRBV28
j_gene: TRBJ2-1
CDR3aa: CASSLTGAYNEQFF
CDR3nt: TGTGCCAGCAGTTTGACAGGGGCCTACAATGAGCAGTTCTTC